The rows below give T cell receptor beta chains drawn from one sample of a study of T cells in Graves' hyperthyroidism and ophthalmopathy. TCRdb reanalysed the multiplex PCR reads using MiXCR and keeps one entry per CDR3 protein. The sample lists 450,000 to 500,000 distinct CDR3 sequences, approximately 22% occurring once. Material for sequencing was blood. The receptors shown here come from a woman aged 70-85 years with Graves' ophthalmopathy. CDR3s include the opening cysteine and the closing phenylalanine or tryptophan. The D gene is left open where the match is weak. Clone size is shown for a subset of rows, as once, few, many or a class of expanded clone.

TRBV30	TRBJ2-1	NA	NA	TGTGCCTGGAGTGTGCAGGGAAAAAGGGAGCAGTTCTTC	CAWSVQGKREQFF
TRBV5-1	TRBJ2-3	TRBD1	NA	TGCGCCAGCAGCTCGTCCGGGACAGGGGGGGATACGCAGTATTTT	CASSSSGTGGDTQYF
TRBV20-1	TRBJ2-1	NA	NA	TGCAGTGCTAGAGGGTCAGGGGTGGGCTACTACAATGAGCAGTTCTTC	CSARGSGVGYYNEQFF
TRBV3-1	TRBJ2-3	NA	many	TGTGCCAGCAGCCAAGGCGGCGGCACAGATACGCAGTATTTT	CASSQGGGTDTQYF
TRBV9	TRBJ2-3	TRBD2	few	TGTGCCAGCAGCGTAGCTCCTAGCGGGAGGGCAGATACGCAGTATTTT	CASSVAPSGRADTQYF
TRBV6-1	TRBJ2-3	TRBD1	NA	TGTGCCAGCAGAAAACAGGGGTACACAGATACGCAGTATTTT	CASRKQGYTDTQYF
TRBV19	TRBJ2-5	NA	few	TGTGCCAGTAGTATAGGGGGAGGTGATGCGGGAGAGACCCAGTACTTC	CASSIGGGDAGETQYF
TRBV9	TRBJ2-1	TRBD2	few	TGTGCCAGCAGCGTCCTAGCGGGAGTTTCCTACAATGAGCAGTTCTTC	CASSVLAGVSYNEQFF
TRBV24-1	TRBJ2-5	TRBD1	NA	TGTGCCACCAGTGATTTCGGGGACAGGGGTCAAGAGACCCAGTACTTC	CATSDFGDRGQETQYF
TRBV2	TRBJ1-5	NA	many	TGTGCCAGCAGGGAGTTCAGCCGACATCAGCCCCAGCATTTT	CASREFSRHQPQHF
TRBV7-9	TRBJ2-7	TRBD1	few	TGTGCCAGCAGCTTATTGGACAGGGCTGGTGAGCAGTACTTC	CASSLLDRAGEQYF